This is a list of T cell receptor beta chains from one sample in a study of T cell responses to AZD1222 COVID-19 vaccine. Sequencing was performed with immunoSEQ multiplex PCR; in TCRdb, only in-frame clones are kept and a portion is missing. The sample has 90,000 to 120,000 clones; around 90% are singletons. Here the sequenced sample was peripheral blood, taken on day 0 of AZD1222 vaccination. Receptor source: an adult in good health. The conserved cysteine and the conserved F or W are not part of the CDR3 here. The order of the fields is V gene, CDR3 protein.

>TRBV6-5
ASRTDLDSIYGYT
>TRBV21-1
ASSKVGHISGNTIY
>TRBV6-2/TRBV6-3
ASSPKTGRGSPLH
>TRBV4-2
ASSQVAGVGTDTQY
>TRBV14
ASSHRDNEKLF
>TRBV9
ASSQGSSGGYEQY
>TRBV6-2/TRBV6-3
ASSYGDQPQH
>TRBV21-1
ARTQGTTYNEQF
>TRBV5-1
ASSLVMGRVEDYGYT
>TRBV7-9
ASSPWTSGDYTQY
>TRBV30
AWETGKKAF
>TRBV27
ASSSRGWGNYGYT
>TRBV5-4
ASRDQRASTDTQY
>TRBV9
ASSVWAGPNEKLF
>TRBV3-1/TRBV3-2
ASSQEIGVGNTIY
>TRBV18
ASSPSIGGSYSGELF
>TRBV4-3
ASSLRLAGGWNEQF
>TRBV6-5
ASRTGGDSGNTIY
>TRBV12-3/TRBV12-4
ASRGTGQETQY
>TRBV18
ASSPRRTGFSGNTIY
>TRBV7-9
ASSLGGSYGYT
>TRBV19
ASSLGGVYGYT
>TRBV28
ASSFQGLGAKETQY
>TRBV19
ASSIGARRGHTEAF
>TRBV29-1
SVEGGNSNQPQH
>TRBV30
AWSSQGGTEAF
>TRBV7-3
ASSVEARGYGYT
>TRBV28
AGTRDRANTEAF
>TRBV2
ASSEGQGYTGELF
>TRBV7-2
ASSLDPGAAQGTKNIQY
>TRBV6-5
ASRPGTSGELF
>TRBV9
ASSVARNTEAF
>TRBV27
ASSLYGTGTYEQY
>TRBV19
ASRAGNNQPQH
>TRBV20-1
SASSTGMEQF
>TRBV13
ASGGRVNSYEQY
>TRBV12-3/TRBV12-4
ASSPGTDEQF
>TRBV19
ASSRGQGASDEQY
>TRBV6-2/TRBV6-3
ASSRGNGPQNRGI
>TRBV10-3
AISESGGMNTEAF
>TRBV6-5
ASTKRGTDTQY
>TRBV5-5
ASSLPDSGGNQPQH
>TRBV4-3
ASSPGTGGSAEAF
>TRBV9
ASSVASGRTGEQF
>TRBV5-4
ASSSWGRSGNTIY